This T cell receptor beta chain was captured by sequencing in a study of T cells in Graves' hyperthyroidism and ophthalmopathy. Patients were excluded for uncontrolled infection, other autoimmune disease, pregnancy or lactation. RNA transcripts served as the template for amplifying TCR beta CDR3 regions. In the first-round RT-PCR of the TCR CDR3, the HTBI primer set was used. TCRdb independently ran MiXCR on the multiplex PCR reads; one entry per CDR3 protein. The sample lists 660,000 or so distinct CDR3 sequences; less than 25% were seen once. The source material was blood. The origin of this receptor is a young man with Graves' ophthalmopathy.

This CDR3 reads CSARDLQGGYGYTF. The CDR3 DNA reads as TGCAGTGCTAGAGATCTCCAGGGTGGCTATGGCTACACCTTC. The genes are TRBV20-1 and TRBJ1-2; a weak D match, TRBD1 (5 bases). Germline V gene data show CDR1 as DFQATT and CDR2 as SNEGSKA (reference sequence). Between the trimmed V and J ends, which lost 0 bases and 4 bases, there was a span of 12 bases. There are 14 residues in the CDR3.